One and the same sample provided the 24 T cell receptor beta chains below, sequenced in a study of blood T cell repertoires in COVID-19 (dated by TCRdb to the early 2020s). The library was generated by the immunoSEQ multiplex PCR assay. The clones in this table, taken by TCRdb from immuneACCESS, are in-frame only. Not every clone is retained; where verified, under half of the shortfall comes from an unresolved V gene, and the cause of the rest is unknown. A total of fewer than 55,000 clones appear in this sample, 88% of them only once. 3% to 3.5% of the sample rests with the top ten. Sequenced sample: peripheral blood. All receptors come from a man in his forties or fifties with active COVID-19.

The chain combines TRBV9 with TRBJ1-3; D remains ambiguous. The CDR3 is 13 amino acids. Germline-derived CDR1 and CDR2 are SGDLS and YYNGEE. V gave up 4 bases and J gave up 4 bases, with 9 bases separating them. CDR3 DNA: TGTGCCAGCAGCAGTAGAGCCGGAAACACCATATATTTT. Protein sequence: CASSSRAGNTIYF.

The chain is built from TRBV6-4 and TRBJ1-2, with 11 bases that match TRBD1. J was trimmed by 8 bases and V by 4 bases; bases with no gene match: 6. This CDR3 region has 14 residues. Germline CDR1 and CDR2: MRHNA and SNTAGT. Here the CDR3 DNA reads TGTGCCAGCAGTGCAAGGACAGGGGGCTCCGGCTACACCTTC. Its protein product is CASSARTGGSGYTF.

The V and J genes are TRBV25-1 and TRBJ1-4; TRBD1 matches at 8 bases. V lost 6 bases to trimming and J lost 8 bases; unmatched junction nucleotides: 8. The CDR3 has 14 residues. Per the germline V gene, CDR1 is MGHDK and CDR2 is SYGVNS. This chain's CDR3 is CASRAGTGVEKLFF. In nucleotides, the CDR3 is TGTGCCAGCAGAGCCGGGACAGGAGTAGAAAAACTGTTTTTT.

The gene calls are TRBV7-6 and TRBJ2-3; D is perhaps TRBD2 (5 bases). This CDR3 has 17 residues. Trimming pared 5 bases from V and 2 bases from J, leaving 20 bases between. Germline V gene lookup returns CDR1 SGHVS and CDR2 FNYEAQ. The CDR3 DNA is TGTGCCAGCAGCCCGAGGGCCAACGGGAAGAACACAGATACGCAGTATTTT. Encoded protein: CASSPRANGKNTDTQYF.

The V call is TRBV4-2, the J call TRBJ1-1, with TRBD1 as a possible D gene (6 bases). This CDR3 has 15 amino acids. Trimming took off 3 bases at V and 3 bases at J, with 14 bases between the two ends. Germline assignment: CDR1 LGHNA and CDR2 YNFKEQ. Here the CDR3 reads CASSHAGGRDTEAFF. CDR3 nucleotides: TGTGCCAGCAGCCACGCGGGGGGCAGGGACACTGAAGCTTTCTTT.

This clone was detected a few times. This chain links TRBV9 with TRBJ2-1, with 9 bases that match TRBD2. The CDR3 loop spans 15 amino acids. Germline V CDR1 and CDR2: SGDLS, YYNGEE. J was trimmed by 7 bases and V by 4 bases; bases with no gene match: 9. The CDR3: CASSKGSGSSNEQFF. In nucleotides, the CDR3 is TGTGCCAGCAGCAAAGGTAGCGGGAGCAGTAATGAGCAGTTCTTC.

This chain uses TRBV7-8 with TRBJ1-1; 7 bases agree with TRBD1. CDR1 and CDR2 from the germline V gene are SGHVS and FQNEAQ. After removal of 3 bases from V and 5 bases from J, the junction contained 21 bases not matched to a gene. CDR3 size: 19 residues. The CDR3 DNA follows: TGTGCCAGCAGCTTGGCGGCATCAACCAACAGGGGAGGTAGAACTGAAGCTTTCTTT. The encoded protein is CASSLAASTNRGGRTEAFF.

The chain carries TRBV11-3 and TRBJ1-1, with a weak D call TRBD1 (5 bases). The CDR3 spans 12 residues. The germline V gene encodes CDR1 SGHNT and CDR2 YENEEA. V was clipped by 1 base and J by 10 bases, with 10 bases between them. CDR3 bases: TGTGCCAGCAGCTTAGGAAGGGGTACAGCTTTCTTT. Encoded protein: CASSLGRGTAFF.

The chain combines TRBV13 with TRBJ2-7; TRBD2 matches at 8 bases. The germline CDR1 and CDR2 sequences are PRHDT and FYEKMQ (reference sequence). The CDR3 extends over 14 amino acids. With 6 bases clipped from V and 6 bases from J, the junction kept 10 bases outside the gene matches. The CDR3 reads CASSPPGTSREQYF. The CDR3 coding sequence is TGTGCCAGCAGTCCCCCTGGGACTAGTCGCGAGCAGTACTTC.

This clone was detected once. In nucleotides, the CDR3 is TGCGCCAGCAGCCCCGACAGTTATGGCTACACCTTC. This translates into CASSPDSYGYTF. The chain links TRBV5-1 to TRBJ1-2; possible D gene TRBD1, 5 bases. Trimming took 4 bases from V and 5 from J, leaving 9 bases between them. CDR1 is SGHRS and CDR2 is YFSETQ in the germline V gene. The CDR3 is 12 amino acids.

This rearrangement joins TRBV19 to TRBJ2-2; TRBD1 aligns across 8 bases. With 7 bases clipped from V and 6 bases from J, the junction kept 19 bases outside the gene matches. This CDR3 comprises 18 residues. CDR1 and CDR2 (germline): LNHDA, SQIVND (reference sequence). CDR3: CASIMITGGTNRPGELFF. The CDR3 DNA follows: TGTGCCAGTATCATGATCACAGGGGGAACGAACCGCCCCGGGGAGCTGTTTTTT.

This clone came up once. The chain links TRBV5-1 to TRBJ1-4; 8 bases map to TRBD1. CDR3 size: 16 residues. Germline V gene data show CDR1 as SGHRS and CDR2 as YFSETQ. J was trimmed by 2 bases and V by 0 bases; bases with no gene match: 3. The CDR3 DNA sequence: TGCGCCAGCAGCTTGGCAGGGGGCATGACTAATGAAAAACTGTTTTTT. It encodes CASSLAGGMTNEKLFF.

The chain couples TRBV9 to TRBJ1-1, with 7 nucleotides matching TRBD1. The CDR3 is 15 amino acids. With V trimmed by 0 bases and J by 0 bases, 2 bases remained unmatched. Germline V lookup: CDR1 SGDLS, CDR2 YYNGEE. The CDR3 sequence: CASSVGGTVNTEAFF. DNA for the CDR3: TGTGCCAGCAGCGTAGGGGGGACAGTGAACACTGAAGCTTTCTTT.

Only a few counts were recorded for this clone. This rearrangement joins TRBV7-3 to TRBJ2-7; D possibly corresponds to TRBD2 (6 bases). Per the germline V gene, CDR1 is SGHTA and CDR2 is FQGTGA. The V gene lost 3 bases and the J gene lost 6 bases, with 15 bases spanning the gap. This CDR3 comprises 14 residues. CDR3: CASSLTTSSGEQYF. The CDR3 DNA sequence: TGTGCCAGCAGCTTGACTACTAGCTCCGGCGAGCAGTACTTC.

The chain employs TRBV5-1 and TRBJ2-2, with D uncertain. V was shortened by 0 bases and J by 5 bases, with 5 bases between the two germline ends. Per germline, CDR1 SGHRS and CDR2 YFSETQ. The CDR3 totals 13 residues. CDR3: CASSLVQTGELFF. Written as DNA, the CDR3 is TGCGCCAGCAGCTTGGTCCAGACCGGGGAGCTGTTTTTT.

The V gene is TRBV27, the J gene TRBJ2-1; 14 bases are shared with TRBD2. The CDR3 has 15 residues. V shed 5 bases and J 7 bases; nucleotides not matched to a gene: 4. Germline-derived CDR1 and CDR2 are MNHEY and SMNVEV (reference sequence). CDR3 in DNA: TGTGCCAGCAGTGCCCGGACTAGCGGGGGGAATGAGCAGTTCTTC. Translation gives CASSARTSGGNEQFF.

The chain links TRBV7-9 to TRBJ1-4; TRBD1 might be the D (6 bases). Trimming cost V 3 bases and J 8 bases, with 22 bases left between them. CDR1 is SEHNR, CDR2 FQNEAQ, per germline (reference sequence). This CDR3 spans 17 amino acids. CDR3 DNA: TGTGCCAGCAGCTTCTTGGAGGTCGGGGGGCTGAGGGAAAAACTGTTTTTT. It codes for CASSFLEVGGLREKLFF.

The chain's CDR3 is CASSVSSGTYEQYF. The CDR3 nucleotides read TGTGCCAGCAGCGTATCCAGCGGAACCTACGAGCAGTACTTC. The chain joins TRBV9 to TRBJ2-7; D might be TRBD2 (5 bases). Germline CDR1 is SGDLS and CDR2 is YYNGEE. The CDR3 sequence is 14 residues long. Trimming left V 1 base short and J 2 bases short, with 10 bases between. Full variable domain (remainder filled in from reference TRBV9 and TRBJ2-7): DSGVTQTPKHLITATGQRVTLRCSPRSGDLSVYWYQQSLDQGLQFLIQYYNGEERAKGNILERFSAQQFPDLHSELNLSSLELGDSALYFCASSVSSGTYEQYFGPGTRLTVT.

Judged by abundance, this clone is medium-sized (0.01 to 0.1%). V and J are TRBV7-6 and TRBJ1-4; D unresolved. V was clipped by 5 bases and J by 0 bases, with 10 bases between them. The CDR3 is 15 residues long. Germline CDR1 is SGHVS and CDR2 is FNYEAQ. This CDR3 is CASSPRKATNEKLFF. The CDR3 coding sequence is TGTGCCAGCAGCCCGCGGAAGGCAACTAATGAAAAACTGTTTTTT.

The J gene is TRBJ2-7, the V gene TRBV2, with D maybe TRBD2 (5 bases). CDR3 length: 11 amino acids. Germline lookup yields CDR1 SNHLY and CDR2 FYNNEI. V was shortened by 5 bases and J by 3 bases, with 5 bases between the two germline ends. The DNA of the CDR3 is TGTGCCAGCAGTCGGGACTACGAGCAGTACGTC. This sequence encodes CASSRDYEQYV.

The chain is built from TRBV5-5 and TRBJ2-1; D is unresolved. The CDR3 runs to 12 residues. Per germline, CDR1 SGHKS and CDR2 YYEKEE (reference sequence). V lost 2 bases and J lost 7, with 7 bases in between. CDR3: CASSFAVNEQFF. The CDR3, as DNA: TGTGCCAGCAGCTTTGCGGTTAATGAGCAGTTCTTC.

This chain uses TRBV20-1 with TRBJ2-7, with unresolved D. Germline V gene sequence: CDR1 DFQATT, CDR2 SNEGSKA (reference sequence). Trimming took off 0 bases at V and 6 bases at J, with 6 bases between the two ends. CDR3 size: 11 residues. CDR3 in amino acids: CSAREVSEQYF. CDR3 bases: TGCAGTGCTAGAGAAGTCAGCGAGCAGTACTTC.

This sequence joins TRBV10-2 and TRBJ2-3, with TRBD2 as a possible D gene (8 bases). In germline, CDR1 is WSHSY, CDR2 SAAADI. The V and J ends lost 2 bases and 6 bases respectively, with 24 bases between them. This CDR3 is built from 18 residues. The CDR3 DNA follows: TGCGCCAGCAGTGAGCGAGCCCTTCTACAGGGGACTAGGGATACGCAGTATTTT. Its translation: CASSERALLQGTRDTQYF.

V and J are TRBV7-9 and TRBJ2-7, with 9 bases identical to TRBD1. Per germline, CDR1 SEHNR and CDR2 FQNEAQ (reference sequence). V dropped 10 bases and J dropped 1; count of bases not matched to a gene: 5. This CDR3 region has 13 residues. The CDR3 here is CATEGQGSYEQYF. CDR3 coding DNA: TGTGCCACCGAGGGACAGGGATCCTACGAGCAGTACTTC.